This T cell receptor beta chain derives from a study of shared T cell receptors in the human thymus. The protocol was immunoSEQ multiplex PCR, while the TCRdb copy is restricted to in-frame clones and leaves out a portion. The profile shows hundreds of thousands of clones, approximately 95% of them singletons. Trimming removed 8 bases from V and 4 bases from J, with 9 bases in between. Per germline, CDR1 MNHNS and CDR2 SASEGT. The CDR3 totals 12 residues. The source of this sequence is a human donor. The chain uses TRBV6-1 and TRBJ2-1; either TRBD1 or TRBD2 may fit D (5 bases each). The sequenced material came from thymocytes. CDR3 nucleotide sequence: TGTGCCAGCCCCGGGGCTTACAATGAGCAGTTCTTC. It specifies CASPGAYNEQFF.